This TCR beta chain originates from a study of cytomegalovirus exposure and HLA in healthy donors. About this clone itself: Antigen unknown.

Study observations and caveats: Fewer N-insertions than the approximately 700-donor mean were reportedly shown by an Asian-associated ancestry cluster in a later analysis. A later look showed TCR association rates differing by HLA locus, highest for DRB1 and lowest for HLA-C.

Researchers ran the PCR with 60 Vbeta and 13 Jbeta primers. Clones were sequenced by immunoSEQ multiplex PCR, and TCRdb holds only the in-frame ones, with some missing. Among some 110,000 clones listed, about 72% were seen once. From germline, CDR1 is SGDLS and CDR2 YYNGEE. The CDR3 spans 15 residues. The J segment lost 0 bases and the V segment lost 4 bases, leaving 5 bases of the junction unmatched. This chain connects TRBV9 to TRBJ1-1; TRBD1 matches at 8 bases. Material: PBMCs. The TCR sequence derives from a man aged 45-65 years in good health and CMV-seropositive. The CDR3 is CASSPRDRMNTEAFF. The CDR3 DNA follows: TGTGCCAGCAGCCCCAGGGACAGGATGAACACTGAAGCTTTCTTT.